The rows below give T cell receptor beta chains drawn from one sample of a study of T cell responses to AZD1222 COVID-19 vaccine. Some clones are missing from TCRdb's copy, which holds only in-frame ones; the method was immunoSEQ multiplex PCR. Altogether roughly 160,000 clones are present, 85% to 95% being singletons, with the ten largest covering about 1%. The material sequenced was peripheral blood, taken on day 0 of AZD1222 vaccination. Receptor source: an adult in good health. CDR3s include the opening cysteine and the closing phenylalanine or tryptophan. A D gene is named only where the DNA matches it firmly. Expanded clones are given a class, and other clones once, few, many or no size at all.

clone size,J gene,V gene,D gene,CDR3 DNA,CDR3 protein
-,TRBJ2-2,TRBV30,-,TGTGCCTGCGCAGGACATAACACCGGGGAGCTGTTTTTT,CACAGHNTGELFF
-,TRBJ2-7,TRBV9,TRBD1,TGTGCCAGCAGCCCCCGGACAGGGACAGGCGAGCAGTACTTC,CASSPRTGTGEQYF
-,TRBJ1-5,TRBV5-1,-,TGCGCCAGCAGCCCCCACCCTAGCAATCAGCCCCAGCATTTT,CASSPHPSNQPQHF
once,TRBJ1-6,TRBV28,-,TGTGCCAGCCTGTCCTATAATTCACCCCTCCACTTT,CASLSYNSPLHF
-,TRBJ1-1,TRBV10-3,-,TGTGCCGTCTTGGGCGCGGCGAACACTGAAGCTTTCTTT,CAVLGAANTEAFF
-,TRBJ1-2,TRBV5-4,-,TGTGCCAGCAGCTTGGAGGGGGACACCGGGACGGGAAACTATGGCTACACCTTC,CASSLEGDTGTGNYGYTF
-,TRBJ1-3,TRBV6-5,-,TGTGCCAGCAGTTACGAGGGGACTAGGAACACCATATATTTT,CASSYEGTRNTIYF
-,TRBJ1-5,TRBV2,-,TGTGCCAGCAGTGAAGCGGAATATAGCAATCAGCCCCAGCATTTT,CASSEAEYSNQPQHF
-,TRBJ1-2,TRBV6-2/TRBV6-3,-,TGTGCCAGCAGTTCCGACATCGAGCTGGGCTACACCTTC,CASSSDIELGYTF
-,TRBJ2-5,TRBV24-1,TRBD1,TGTGCCACCAGTGATTTGCAAGGGACAGAAGAGACCCAGTACTTC,CATSDLQGTEETQYF
-,TRBJ1-1,TRBV7-8,-,TGTGCCAGCAGCTTAGCCGATTCATGGGTCGGCACTGAAGCTTTCTTT,CASSLADSWVGTEAFF
-,TRBJ2-3,TRBV3-1/TRBV3-2,-,TGTGCCAGCAGCCAAGACGTGGGGTCAGGGGATACGCAGTATTTT,CASSQDVGSGDTQYF
once,TRBJ2-7,TRBV6-5,TRBD2,TGTGCCAGCAGGACGGGAGGGAGATACGAGCAGTACTTC,CASRTGGRYEQYF
-,TRBJ1-5,TRBV30,-,TGTGCCTGGAGTCTACATCAGGGTTCGGGGCCCCAGCATTTT,CAWSLHQGSGPQHF
-,TRBJ2-3,TRBV3-1/TRBV3-2,-,TGTGCCAGCAGCCAGTTAGGTTTGGATACGCAGTATTTT,CASSQLGLDTQYF
once,TRBJ1-2,TRBV19,-,TGTGCCAGTAGTATGCAGTCGGACACCTCCTATGGCTACACCTTC,CASSMQSDTSYGYTF
-,TRBJ2-1,TRBV3-1/TRBV3-2,-,TGTGCCAACAGCCCCCCAGGTAGGGACAATGAGCAGTTCTTC,CANSPPGRDNEQFF
-,TRBJ2-4,TRBV2,-,TGTGCCAGCAGGGATAAGCTAGCCAAAAACATTCAGTACTTC,CASRDKLAKNIQYF
-,TRBJ1-2,TRBV11-2,-,TGTGCCAGCAGCTCCGGACAAGCCTATGGCTACACCTTC,CASSSGQAYGYTF
-,TRBJ1-5,TRBV18,-,TGTGCCAGCTCACGGGGAGGGGCTGGGAATCAGCCCCAGCATTTT,CASSRGGAGNQPQHF
-,TRBJ1-2,TRBV5-1,-,TGCGCCAGCAGCTTGGCCGGGACGGACTATGGCTACACCTTC,CASSLAGTDYGYTF
-,TRBJ2-7,TRBV6-1,TRBD1,TGTGCCAGCAGTGAAACAACAGGGGGTCGGTACGAGCAGTACTTC,CASSETTGGRYEQYF
-,TRBJ1-1,TRBV5-1,-,TGCGCCAGCAGCTCCAGGGACCTCCCCGGGAAGACTGAAGCTTTCTTT,CASSSRDLPGKTEAFF
-,TRBJ2-7,TRBV7-9,TRBD2,TGTGCCAGCAGTTCCCCTAGCGGGGGGTCCTACGAGCAGTACTTC,CASSSPSGGSYEQYF
-,TRBJ1-1,TRBV9,-,TGTGCCAGCAGCCCCATAGGATGGAACACTGAAGCTTTCTTT,CASSPIGWNTEAFF
-,TRBJ1-2,TRBV7-9,-,TGTGCCAGCAGCCGTCCTCAGGGTACCCACTATGGCTACACCTTC,CASSRPQGTHYGYTF
once,TRBJ1-1,TRBV2,TRBD1,TGTGCCAGCAGTGAAGAGGGGGCGAGGAACACTGAAGCTTTCTTT,CASSEEGARNTEAFF
-,TRBJ2-7,TRBV4-1,TRBD1,TGCGCCAGCGAGCCCTTTGGGACAGGGGGCGCCGAGCAGTACTTC,CASEPFGTGGAEQYF
once,TRBJ1-3,TRBV30,-,TGTGCCTGGAGTGGTGGCCCTGGAAACACCATATATTTT,CAWSGGPGNTIYF
-,TRBJ1-4,TRBV4-1,-,TGCGCCAGCAGCCAAGGTGGGTTCGTCTTGGAAAAACTGTTTTTT,CASSQGGFVLEKLFF
-,TRBJ2-3,TRBV5-6,-,TGTGCCAGCAGCCAGGGACACGCCACAGATACGCAGTATTTT,CASSQGHATDTQYF
-,TRBJ2-5,TRBV15,-,TGTGCCACCAGCATACAACCAGGGGGGGAAGAGACCCAGTACTTC,CATSIQPGGEETQYF
-,TRBJ1-4,TRBV7-9,TRBD1,TGTGCCAGCAGCTTACATTTAGGGACAGAAGAAAAACTGTTTTTT,CASSLHLGTEEKLFF
once,TRBJ1-1,TRBV7-9,-,TGTGCCAGCAGGATGAACACTGAAGCTTTCTTT,CASRMNTEAFF
-,TRBJ2-7,TRBV4-2,TRBD2,TGTGCCAGCAGCCGTGCCGGACTAGGTAGTACCTACGAGCAGTACTTC,CASSRAGLGSTYEQYF
-,TRBJ2-7,TRBV11-2,TRBD1,TGTGCCAGCAGCTCAAACAGGGACAGCTCCTACGAGCAGTACTTC,CASSSNRDSSYEQYF
once,TRBJ1-5,TRBV12-3/TRBV12-4,-,TGTGCCAGCAGCCAGGGCCAGGGTCAGCCCCAGCATTTT,CASSQGQGQPQHF
-,TRBJ1-2,TRBV4-1,-,TGCGCCAGCAGCCATAAGAAAGGGGCTGGGAGGAACTATGGCTACACCTTC,CASSHKKGAGRNYGYTF
-,TRBJ2-7,TRBV5-8,TRBD1,TGTGCCAGCAGCTTGGCCGGAAGAACAGGGGGCCACGAGCAGTACTTC,CASSLAGRTGGHEQYF
-,TRBJ2-7,TRBV5-1,-,TGCGCCAGCAGCCTAGCCTCCTTTGGGGACTACGAGCAGTACTTC,CASSLASFGDYEQYF
-,TRBJ2-1,TRBV4-1,-,TGCGCCAGCAGCCAAGATTCGTGGGAGAGGGAGCAGTTCTTC,CASSQDSWEREQFF
-,TRBJ1-6,TRBV28,TRBD1,TGTGCCAGCAGCATTTCAGGGGGCTCCTATAATTCACCCCTCCACTTT,CASSISGGSYNSPLHF
-,TRBJ1-4,TRBV5-8,-,TGTGCCAGCAGCCGGATAGGGCTCTCGGCGGATGAAAAACTGTTTTTT,CASSRIGLSADEKLFF
-,TRBJ1-1,TRBV6-5,TRBD1,TGTGCCAGCAGCCTAGATGACAGGGGCACTGAAGCTTTCTTT,CASSLDDRGTEAFF
-,TRBJ2-2,TRBV7-3,TRBD1,TGTGCCAGCAGCTACGGACAGGCGAAAGGAACCGGGGAGCTGTTTTTT,CASSYGQAKGTGELFF
-,TRBJ2-1,TRBV5-1,-,TGCGCCAGCAGCCCCACACACGGGGGATCTAGGGAGCAGTTCTTC,CASSPTHGGSREQFF
once,TRBJ1-1,TRBV18,-,TGTGCCAGCTCACCATTCCCCCCAACCGGAGGAGGACGCACTGAAGCTTTCTTT,CASSPFPPTGGGRTEAFF
-,TRBJ1-5,TRBV27,-,TGTGCCAGCAGTTTCGAGTACGTGGAGGGTAAAGTGTTGAATCAGCCCCAGCATTTT,CASSFEYVEGKVLNQPQHF
-,TRBJ1-2,TRBV4-3,-,TGCGCCAGCAGCCAAGCCCTTTACGGACGGGGTGCCGCAGCTAACTATGGCTACACCTTC,CASSQALYGRGAAANYGYTF
-,TRBJ1-6,TRBV2,-,TGTGCCAGCAGTGTCCCAGGGTCCTCACCCCTCCACTTT,CASSVPGSSPLHF
-,TRBJ1-1,TRBV7-8,-,TGTGCCAGCAGCTTCTACCCGGGACAGAACACTGAAGCTTTCTTT,CASSFYPGQNTEAFF
-,TRBJ2-1,TRBV6-1,-,TGTGCCAGCAGTGAAGCCCGGCGCGGATACAATGAGCAGTTCTTC,CASSEARRGYNEQFF
-,TRBJ1-5,TRBV12-5,TRBD1,TGTGCTAGTGGTTCCACTGGACAGGCGCCACGGGCCAATCAGCCCCAGCATTTT,CASGSTGQAPRANQPQHF